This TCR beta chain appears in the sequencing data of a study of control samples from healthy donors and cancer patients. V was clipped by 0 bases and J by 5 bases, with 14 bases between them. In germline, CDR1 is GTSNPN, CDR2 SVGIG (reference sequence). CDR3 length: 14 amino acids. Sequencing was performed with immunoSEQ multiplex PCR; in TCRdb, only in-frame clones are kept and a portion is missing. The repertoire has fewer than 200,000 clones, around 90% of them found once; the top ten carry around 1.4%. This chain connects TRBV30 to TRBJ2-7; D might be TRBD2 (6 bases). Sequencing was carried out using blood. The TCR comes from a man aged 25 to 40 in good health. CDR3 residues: CAWSVGAGEDEQYF. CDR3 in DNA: TGTGCCTGGAGTGTCGGGGCCGGGGAGGACGAGCAGTACTTC.